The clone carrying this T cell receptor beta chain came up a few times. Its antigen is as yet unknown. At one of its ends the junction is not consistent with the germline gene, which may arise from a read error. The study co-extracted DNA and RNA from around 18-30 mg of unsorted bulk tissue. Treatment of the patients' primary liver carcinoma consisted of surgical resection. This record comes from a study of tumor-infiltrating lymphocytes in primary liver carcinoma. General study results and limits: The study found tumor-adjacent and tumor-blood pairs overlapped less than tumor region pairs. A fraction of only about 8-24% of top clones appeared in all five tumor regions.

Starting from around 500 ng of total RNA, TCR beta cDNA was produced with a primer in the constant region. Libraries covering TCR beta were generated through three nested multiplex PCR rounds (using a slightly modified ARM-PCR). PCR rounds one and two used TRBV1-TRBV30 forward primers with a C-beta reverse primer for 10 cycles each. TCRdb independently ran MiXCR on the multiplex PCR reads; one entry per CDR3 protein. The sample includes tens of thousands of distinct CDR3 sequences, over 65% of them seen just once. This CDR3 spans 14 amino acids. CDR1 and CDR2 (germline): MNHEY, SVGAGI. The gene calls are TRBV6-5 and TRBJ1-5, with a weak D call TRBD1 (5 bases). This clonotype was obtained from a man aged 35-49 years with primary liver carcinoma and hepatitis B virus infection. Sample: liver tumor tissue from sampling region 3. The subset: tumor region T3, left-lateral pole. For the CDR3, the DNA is TGTGCCAGCAGTTTTTCAGGGAAGAAGCAGCCTCAGCATTTT. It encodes CASSFSGKKQPQHF.